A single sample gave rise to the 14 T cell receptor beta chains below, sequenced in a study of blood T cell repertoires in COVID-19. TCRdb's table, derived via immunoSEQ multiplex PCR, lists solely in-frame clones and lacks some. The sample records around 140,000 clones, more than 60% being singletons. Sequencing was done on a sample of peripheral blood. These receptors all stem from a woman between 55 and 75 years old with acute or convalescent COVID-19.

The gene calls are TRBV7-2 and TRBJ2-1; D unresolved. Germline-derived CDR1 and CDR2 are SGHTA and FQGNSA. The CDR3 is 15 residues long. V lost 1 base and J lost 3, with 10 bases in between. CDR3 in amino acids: CASSLGIGLYNEQFF. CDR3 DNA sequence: TGTGCCAGCAGCTTAGGTATTGGCCTCTACAATGAGCAGTTCTTC.

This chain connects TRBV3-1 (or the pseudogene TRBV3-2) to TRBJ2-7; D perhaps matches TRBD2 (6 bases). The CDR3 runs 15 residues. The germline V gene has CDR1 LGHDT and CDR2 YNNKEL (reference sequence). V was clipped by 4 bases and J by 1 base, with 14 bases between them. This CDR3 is CASSPQAGVSYEQYF. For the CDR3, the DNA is TGTGCCAGCAGCCCCCAAGCGGGCGTTTCCTACGAGCAGTACTTC.

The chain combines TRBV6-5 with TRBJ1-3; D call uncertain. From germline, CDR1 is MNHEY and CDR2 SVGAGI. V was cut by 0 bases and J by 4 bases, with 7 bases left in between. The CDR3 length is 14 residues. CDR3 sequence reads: CASSYSTRGNTIYF. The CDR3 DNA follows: TGTGCCAGCAGTTACTCGACTAGGGGAAACACCATATATTTT.

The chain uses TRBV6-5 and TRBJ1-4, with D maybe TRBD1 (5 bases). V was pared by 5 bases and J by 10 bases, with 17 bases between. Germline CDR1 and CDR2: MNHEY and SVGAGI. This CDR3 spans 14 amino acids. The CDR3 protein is CASSPGPRGGKLFF. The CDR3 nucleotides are TGTGCCAGCAGTCCTGGACCACGGGGGGGAAAACTGTTTTTT.

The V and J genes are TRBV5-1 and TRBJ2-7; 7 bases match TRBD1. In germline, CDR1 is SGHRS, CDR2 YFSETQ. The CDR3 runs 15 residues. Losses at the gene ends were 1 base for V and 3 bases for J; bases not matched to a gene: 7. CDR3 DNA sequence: TGCGCCAGCAGCTTGTACAGGGGCAGTGGCTACGAGCAGTACTTC. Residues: CASSLYRGSGYEQYF.

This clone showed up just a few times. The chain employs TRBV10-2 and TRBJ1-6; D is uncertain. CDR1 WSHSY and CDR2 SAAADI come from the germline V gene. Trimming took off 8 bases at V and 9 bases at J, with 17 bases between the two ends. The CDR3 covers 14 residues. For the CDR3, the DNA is TGCGCCAGCTCCCTAACCAGGCTGGGTTCACCCCTCCACTTT. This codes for CASSLTRLGSPLHF.

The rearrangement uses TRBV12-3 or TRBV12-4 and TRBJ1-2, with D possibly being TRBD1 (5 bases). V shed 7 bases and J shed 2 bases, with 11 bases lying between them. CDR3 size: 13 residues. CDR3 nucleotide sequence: TGTGCCAGCACCTGGGGGGGAAACTATGGCTACACCTTC. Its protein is CASTWGGNYGYTF.

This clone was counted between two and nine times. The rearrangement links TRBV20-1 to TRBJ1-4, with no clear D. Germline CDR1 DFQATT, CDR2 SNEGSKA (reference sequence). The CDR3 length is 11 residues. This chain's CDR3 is CRAGLEEKLFF. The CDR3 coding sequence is TGCAGGGCGGGGTTGGAGGAAAAACTGTTTTTT.

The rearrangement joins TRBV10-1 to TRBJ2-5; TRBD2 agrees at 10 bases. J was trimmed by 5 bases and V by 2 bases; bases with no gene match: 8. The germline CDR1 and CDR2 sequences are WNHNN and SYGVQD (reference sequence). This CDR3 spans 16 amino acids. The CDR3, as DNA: TGCGCCAGCAGTGAGAGGACTAGCGGTCACCCGGAGACCCAGTACTTC. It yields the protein CASSERTSGHPETQYF.

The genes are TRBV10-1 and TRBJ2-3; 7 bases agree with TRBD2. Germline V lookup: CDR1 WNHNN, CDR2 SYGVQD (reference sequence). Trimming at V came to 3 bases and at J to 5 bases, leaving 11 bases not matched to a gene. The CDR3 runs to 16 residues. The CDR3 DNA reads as TGCGCCAGCAGTGAATTGGAAGCGGGACTCGGAGATACGCAGTATTTT. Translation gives CASSELEAGLGDTQYF.

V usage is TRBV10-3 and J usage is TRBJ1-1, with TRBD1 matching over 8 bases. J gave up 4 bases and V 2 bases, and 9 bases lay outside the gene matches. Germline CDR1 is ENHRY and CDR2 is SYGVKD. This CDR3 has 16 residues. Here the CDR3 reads CAISEGLRTGGTEAFF. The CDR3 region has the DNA TGTGCCATCAGTGAGGGACTCCGAACAGGGGGCACTGAAGCTTTCTTT.

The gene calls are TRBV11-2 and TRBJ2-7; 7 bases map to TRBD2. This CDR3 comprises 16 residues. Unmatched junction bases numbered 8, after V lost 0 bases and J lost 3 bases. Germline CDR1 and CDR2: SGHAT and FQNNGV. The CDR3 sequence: CASSLDRAGVNYEQYF. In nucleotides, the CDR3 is TGTGCCAGCAGCTTAGACCGCGCGGGAGTAAACTACGAGCAGTACTTC.

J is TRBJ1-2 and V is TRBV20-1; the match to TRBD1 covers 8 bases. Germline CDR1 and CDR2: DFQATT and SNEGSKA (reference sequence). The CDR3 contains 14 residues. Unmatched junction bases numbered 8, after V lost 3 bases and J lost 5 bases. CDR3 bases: TGCAGTGCTAGTAAGGCAGGGGGCGTTTATGGCTACACCTTC. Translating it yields CSASKAGGVYGYTF.

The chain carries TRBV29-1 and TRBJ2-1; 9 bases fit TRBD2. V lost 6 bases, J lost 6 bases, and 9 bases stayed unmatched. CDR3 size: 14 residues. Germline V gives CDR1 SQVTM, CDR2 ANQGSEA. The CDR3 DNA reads TGCAGCGTGGTAGCGGGAGAGAGAGTCAATGAGCAGTTCTTC. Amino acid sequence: CSVVAGERVNEQFF.